Listed below are T cell receptor beta chains from one sample, sequenced in a study of naive and memory T cell subsets. TCRdb recomputed calls from the UMI-ligation and nested PCR reads with MiXCR, one row per CDR3 protein. The sample yields over 20,000 distinct CDR3 sequences, approximately 10% seen once. The sequenced sample was central memory CD8+ T cells from blood. The receptor source for this set is a human donor in good health. CDR3s include the opening cysteine and the closing phenylalanine or tryptophan. The D gene is left open where the match is weak. Clone size is stated in some rows and not others, as once, few, many or a class when expanded.

abundance: few; j_gene: TRBJ2-7; v_gene: TRBV11-2; d_gene: .; CDR3aa: CASSLQTAYEQYF; CDR3nt: TGTGCCAGCAGCCTCCAGACAGCCTACGAGCAGTACTTC
abundance: many; j_gene: TRBJ2-1; v_gene: TRBV12-3/TRBV12-4; d_gene: TRBD2; CDR3aa: CASSFGGWQFF; CDR3nt: TGTGCCAGCAGTTTCGGGGGGTGGCAGTTCTTC
abundance: few; j_gene: TRBJ2-2; v_gene: TRBV6-2/TRBV6-3; d_gene: .; CDR3aa: CASSYSIRTEGHTGELFF; CDR3nt: TGTGCCAGCAGTTACTCGATTAGGACTGAGGGACACACCGGGGAGCTGTTTTTT
abundance: .; j_gene: TRBJ2-2; v_gene: TRBV7-6; d_gene: .; CDR3aa: CASGRNTGELFF; CDR3nt: TGTGCCAGCGGGAGGAACACCGGGGAGCTGTTTTTT
abundance: many; j_gene: TRBJ2-7; v_gene: TRBV15; d_gene: TRBD2; CDR3aa: CATSERLAEHYEQYF; CDR3nt: TGTGCCACCAGCGAACGACTAGCGGAGCACTACGAGCAGTACTTC
abundance: few; j_gene: TRBJ2-7; v_gene: TRBV7-8; d_gene: .; CDR3aa: CASSQHQGPSYEQYF; CDR3nt: TGTGCCAGCAGCCAACACCAGGGTCCCTCCTACGAGCAGTACTTC
abundance: few; j_gene: TRBJ2-4; v_gene: TRBV28; d_gene: .; CDR3aa: CASSLVVGSVAKNIQYF; CDR3nt: TGTGCCAGCAGTTTAGTCGTCGGGAGCGTAGCCAAAAACATTCAGTACTTC
abundance: few; j_gene: TRBJ1-5; v_gene: TRBV6-2/TRBV6-3; d_gene: .; CDR3aa: CASRTDRIGNQPQHF; CDR3nt: TGTGCCAGCAGGACCGACAGAATAGGCAATCAGCCCCAGCATTTT
abundance: few; j_gene: TRBJ2-3; v_gene: TRBV10-1; d_gene: TRBD2; CDR3aa: CASSELSSGKDTQYF; CDR3nt: TGCGCCAGCAGTGAGTTGTCTAGCGGAAAAGATACGCAGTATTTT
abundance: few; j_gene: TRBJ2-7; v_gene: TRBV4-1; d_gene: .; CDR3aa: CASSQEKGAPEQYF; CDR3nt: TGCGCCAGCAGCCAAGAAAAAGGAGCTCCCGAGCAGTACTTC
abundance: .; j_gene: TRBJ1-1; v_gene: TRBV27; d_gene: .; CDR3aa: CASSLSWSITEAFF; CDR3nt: TGTGCCAGCAGTTTAAGTTGGAGTATCACTGAAGCTTTCTTT
abundance: .; j_gene: TRBJ2-1; v_gene: TRBV6-4; d_gene: TRBD2; CDR3aa: CASSDGTSENNEQFF; CDR3nt: TGTGCCAGCAGTGATGGGACTAGCGAAAACAATGAGCAGTTCTTC
abundance: few; j_gene: TRBJ1-1; v_gene: TRBV29-1; d_gene: .; CDR3aa: CSVGQMNTEAFF; CDR3nt: TGCAGCGTCGGACAGATGAACACTGAAGCTTTCTTT
abundance: .; j_gene: TRBJ2-6; v_gene: TRBV9; d_gene: .; CDR3aa: CASSVDQGANVLTF; CDR3nt: TGTGCCAGCAGCGTGGATCAGGGAGCCAACGTCCTGACTTTC
abundance: .; j_gene: TRBJ2-3; v_gene: TRBV27; d_gene: .; CDR3aa: CASSLYGGTLTDTQYF; CDR3nt: TGTGCCAGCAGTTTATATGGCGGAACCCTCACAGATACGCAGTATTTT
abundance: many; j_gene: TRBJ1-3; v_gene: TRBV6-1; d_gene: .; CDR3aa: CASSEQEDSRDTIYF; CDR3nt: TGTGCCAGCAGTGAACAGGAGGACAGCCGGGACACCATATATTTT
abundance: few; j_gene: TRBJ2-1; v_gene: TRBV29-1; d_gene: .; CDR3aa: CSVEDSQGGRDNEQFF; CDR3nt: TGCAGCGTTGAAGACTCGCAGGGGGGAAGAGACAATGAGCAGTTCTTC
abundance: few; j_gene: TRBJ1-2; v_gene: TRBV24-1; d_gene: .; CDR3aa: CATSYGPDYGYTF; CDR3nt: TGTGCCACCAGCTACGGACCTGACTATGGCTACACCTTC
abundance: .; j_gene: TRBJ2-1; v_gene: TRBV6-5; d_gene: .; CDR3aa: CASSYSQRNEQFF; CDR3nt: TGTGCCAGCAGTTACAGTCAGAGAAATGAGCAGTTCTTC
abundance: .; j_gene: TRBJ1-1; v_gene: TRBV7-2; d_gene: .; CDR3aa: CASSPGRETEAFF; CDR3nt: TGTGCCAGCAGTCCAGGCAGGGAGACTGAAGCTTTCTTT
abundance: many; j_gene: TRBJ2-3; v_gene: TRBV7-9; d_gene: .; CDR3aa: CASTHFGDTQYF; CDR3nt: TGTGCCAGCACCCATTTTGGGGATACGCAGTATTTT
abundance: .; j_gene: TRBJ2-3; v_gene: TRBV7-9; d_gene: TRBD2; CDR3aa: CASSLPGTSGRTPDTQYF; CDR3nt: TGTGCCAGCAGCCTCCCCGGGACTAGCGGGAGAACCCCAGATACGCAGTATTTT
abundance: .; j_gene: TRBJ2-7; v_gene: TRBV6-1; d_gene: .; CDR3aa: CASGPYEQYF; CDR3nt: TGTGCCAGTGGACCTTACGAGCAGTACTTC
abundance: .; j_gene: TRBJ1-2; v_gene: TRBV4-3; d_gene: TRBD1; CDR3aa: CASSQDYGTGGDGYTF; CDR3nt: TGCGCCAGCAGCCAAGATTACGGGACAGGGGGCGATGGCTACACCTTC
abundance: few; j_gene: TRBJ2-1; v_gene: TRBV29-1; d_gene: .; CDR3aa: CSADYNEQFF; CDR3nt: TGCAGCGCCGACTACAATGAGCAGTTCTTC
abundance: .; j_gene: TRBJ2-5; v_gene: TRBV27; d_gene: .; CDR3aa: CASSWRAQETQYF; CDR3nt: TGTGCCAGCAGTTGGAGGGCGCAAGAGACCCAGTACTTC
abundance: many; j_gene: TRBJ2-5; v_gene: TRBV12-3/TRBV12-4; d_gene: TRBD1; CDR3aa: CASSTGGRETQYF; CDR3nt: TGTGCCAGCAGCACAGGGGGCCGAGAGACCCAGTACTTC
abundance: .; j_gene: TRBJ2-7; v_gene: TRBV19; d_gene: .; CDR3aa: CASSTGYEQYF; CDR3nt: TGTGCCAGCTCGACAGGATACGAGCAGTACTTC
abundance: few; j_gene: TRBJ1-2; v_gene: TRBV6-5; d_gene: .; CDR3aa: CASSPLSSTGNYGYTF; CDR3nt: TGTGCCAGCAGTCCGCTTTCCTCGACTGGAAACTATGGCTACACCTTC
abundance: many; j_gene: TRBJ1-5; v_gene: TRBV27; d_gene: .; CDR3aa: CASSQSGNQPQHF; CDR3nt: TGTGCCAGCAGCCAATCGGGCAATCAGCCCCAGCATTTT
abundance: few; j_gene: TRBJ1-2; v_gene: TRBV12-3/TRBV12-4; d_gene: .; CDR3aa: CASSLLGVNELNYGYTF; CDR3nt: TGTGCCAGCAGTTTACTTGGAGTGAATGAACTTAACTATGGCTACACCTTC
abundance: few; j_gene: TRBJ2-7; v_gene: TRBV29-1; d_gene: .; CDR3aa: CSVEGREQPLGEQYF; CDR3nt: TGCAGCGTTGAGGGCAGGGAACAACCCTTGGGAGAGCAGTACTTC
abundance: .; j_gene: TRBJ2-1; v_gene: TRBV6-4; d_gene: .; CDR3aa: CASSPQGGDYNEQFF; CDR3nt: TGTGCCAGCAGTCCACAGGGGGGGGACTACAATGAGCAGTTCTTC
abundance: .; j_gene: TRBJ2-3; v_gene: TRBV5-1; d_gene: .; CDR3aa: CASDAGRPDTQYF; CDR3nt: TGCGCCAGCGACGCGGGAAGACCAGATACGCAGTATTTT
abundance: few; j_gene: TRBJ2-7; v_gene: TRBV29-1; d_gene: .; CDR3aa: CSVVEHRRYEQYF; CDR3nt: TGCAGCGTTGTCGAACACAGAAGGTACGAGCAGTACTTC
abundance: few; j_gene: TRBJ2-1; v_gene: TRBV6-1; d_gene: .; CDR3aa: CASSPRLESYNEQFF; CDR3nt: TGTGCCAGCAGTCCAAGACTAGAAAGCTACAATGAGCAGTTCTTC
abundance: many; j_gene: TRBJ2-5; v_gene: TRBV14; d_gene: .; CDR3aa: CASSQYRDGETQYF; CDR3nt: TGTGCCAGCAGCCAATATCGGGACGGAGAGACCCAGTACTTC
abundance: few; j_gene: TRBJ1-6; v_gene: TRBV28; d_gene: .; CDR3aa: CASTPPRGSLHF; CDR3nt: TGTGCCAGCACCCCGCCGCGCGGATCCCTCCACTTT
abundance: .; j_gene: TRBJ2-1; v_gene: TRBV30; d_gene: .; CDR3aa: CAWSGGDAQRNEQFF; CDR3nt: TGTGCCTGGAGTGGGGGGGACGCCCAGAGAAATGAGCAGTTCTTC
abundance: many; j_gene: TRBJ2-2; v_gene: TRBV5-5; d_gene: .; CDR3aa: CASSHQSGELFF; CDR3nt: TGTGCCAGCAGCCATCAGAGCGGGGAGCTGTTTTTT
abundance: many; j_gene: TRBJ2-3; v_gene: TRBV29-1; d_gene: TRBD2; CDR3aa: CSVSGRASGTDTQYF; CDR3nt: TGCAGCGTTAGCGGGAGGGCCTCGGGCACAGATACGCAGTATTTT
abundance: .; j_gene: TRBJ1-6; v_gene: TRBV21-1; d_gene: .; CDR3aa: CASSPTLGEGYNSPLHF; CDR3nt: TGTGCCAGCAGCCCGACCCTGGGCGAGGGTTATAATTCACCCCTCCACTTT
abundance: many; j_gene: TRBJ2-7; v_gene: TRBV6-5; d_gene: TRBD2; CDR3aa: CASSYGTSSYEQYF; CDR3nt: TGTGCCAGCAGTTACGGGACTAGCTCCTACGAGCAGTACTTC
abundance: medium-sized; j_gene: TRBJ2-1; v_gene: TRBV20-1; d_gene: .; CDR3aa: CSARGAGEVEEQFF; CDR3nt: TGCAGTGCCCGGGGGGCAGGGGAAGTAGAGGAGCAGTTCTTC
abundance: many; j_gene: TRBJ2-5; v_gene: TRBV28; d_gene: .; CDR3aa: CASSRIAEGETQYF; CDR3nt: TGTGCCAGCAGTCGAATCGCGGAGGGAGAGACCCAGTACTTC
abundance: many; j_gene: TRBJ2-2; v_gene: TRBV20-1; d_gene: TRBD2; CDR3aa: CSASAPQAGDTGELFF; CDR3nt: TGCAGTGCTAGTGCGCCCCAAGCGGGAGATACCGGGGAGCTGTTTTTT
abundance: .; j_gene: TRBJ2-2; v_gene: TRBV6-1; d_gene: .; CDR3aa: CASRPLVLDRNTGELFF; CDR3nt: TGTGCCAGCAGACCCTTAGTACTTGACAGAAACACCGGGGAGCTGTTTTTT
abundance: .; j_gene: TRBJ2-1; v_gene: TRBV5-6; d_gene: TRBD2; CDR3aa: CASSQGLDSSFSYNEQFF; CDR3nt: TGTGCCAGCAGCCAGGGACTAGACAGCTCCTTTTCCTACAATGAGCAGTTCTTC
abundance: many; j_gene: TRBJ1-2; v_gene: TRBV12-3/TRBV12-4; d_gene: .; CDR3aa: CASSQASGVPGYTF; CDR3nt: TGTGCCAGCAGCCAAGCATCCGGGGTGCCAGGCTACACCTTC
abundance: few; j_gene: TRBJ2-3; v_gene: TRBV15; d_gene: .; CDR3aa: CATSRDPRTVSTDTQYF; CDR3nt: TGTGCCACCAGCAGAGACCCCCGAACAGTCAGCACAGATACGCAGTATTTT